The 6 T cell receptor beta chains presented below share a single source sample, sequenced in a study of CD8+ T cells in alopecia areata. Extracted RNA was reverse transcribed into cDNA, the sequencing template. The protocol was immunoSEQ multiplex PCR, while the TCRdb copy is restricted to in-frame clones and leaves out a portion. The sample yields around 100,000 clones, about three fifths seen once. Treatment reported: oral pan-JAK inhibitor, 5-10 mg twice daily. The source material was CD8+ T cells sorted from blood, sampled around week 55, from a patient treated with tofacitinib. These receptors were taken from a human donor with alopecia areata.

This chain links TRBV5-1 with TRBJ2-5; D uncertain. Germline-derived CDR1 and CDR2 are SGHRS and YFSETQ. The V end lost 0 bases, the J end lost 2 bases, and 11 bases lay between the germline ends. The CDR3 runs 15 residues. CDR3 sequence: CASSLEGGNQETQYF. The CDR3 nucleotides are TGCGCCAGCAGCTTGGAGGGCGGAAATCAAGAGACCCAGTACTTC.

As DNA, the CDR3 is TGTGCCAGCAGTGAGAGACGCAGCGGGGGTAACCAAGAGACCCAGTACTTC. This encodes CASSERRSGGNQETQYF. The chain employs TRBV2 and TRBJ2-5; TRBD2 aligns across 8 bases. The germline gives CDR1 SNHLY, CDR2 FYNNEI. J gave up 0 bases and V 3 bases, and 9 bases lay outside the gene matches. This CDR3 has 17 amino acids.

The chain uses TRBV4-2 and TRBJ2-7; possibly TRBD1 for D (6 bases). V lost 3 bases and J 3 bases, leaving 15 bases between the germline ends. Germline V gene sequence: CDR1 LGHNA, CDR2 YNFKEQ. The CDR3 runs to 15 residues. This CDR3 is CASSQDSDRSYEQYF. The CDR3 DNA is TGTGCCAGCAGCCAGGACAGTGATAGGAGCTACGAGCAGTACTTC.

The V call is TRBV27, the J call TRBJ2-1, with TRBD1 matching over 9 bases. The CDR3 sequence is 15 residues long. The germline V gene encodes CDR1 MNHEY and CDR2 SMNVEV (reference sequence). After removal of 5 bases from V and 4 bases from J, the junction contained 6 bases not matched to a gene. The CDR3, as DNA: TGTGCCAGCAGTCCACAGGGGGCATTGTACAATGAGCAGTTCTTC. Its translation is CASSPQGALYNEQFF.

V usage is TRBV6-1 and J usage is TRBJ1-2; 7 nucleotides align to TRBD1. The CDR3 has 14 residues. Germline trimming cut 2 bases from V and 4 bases from J; bases unmatched to any gene: 4. Germline V gene sequence: CDR1 MNHNS, CDR2 SASEGT. The DNA for the CDR3 is TGTGCCAGCAGTGAATTGGGACAGAGCTATGGCTACACCTTC. Its translation is CASSELGQSYGYTF.

This clone was seen a handful of times. The CDR3 reads CASSLQQGWNTEAFF. The DNA of the CDR3 is TGTGCCAGCAGCCTACAACAGGGGTGGAACACTGAAGCTTTCTTT. The V call is TRBV13, the J call TRBJ1-1, with 7 bases matching TRBD1. CDR3 length equals 15 residues. Trimming at V came to 5 bases and at J to 1 base, leaving 7 bases not matched to a gene. Germline loops: CDR1 PRHDT, CDR2 FYEKMQ (reference sequence).